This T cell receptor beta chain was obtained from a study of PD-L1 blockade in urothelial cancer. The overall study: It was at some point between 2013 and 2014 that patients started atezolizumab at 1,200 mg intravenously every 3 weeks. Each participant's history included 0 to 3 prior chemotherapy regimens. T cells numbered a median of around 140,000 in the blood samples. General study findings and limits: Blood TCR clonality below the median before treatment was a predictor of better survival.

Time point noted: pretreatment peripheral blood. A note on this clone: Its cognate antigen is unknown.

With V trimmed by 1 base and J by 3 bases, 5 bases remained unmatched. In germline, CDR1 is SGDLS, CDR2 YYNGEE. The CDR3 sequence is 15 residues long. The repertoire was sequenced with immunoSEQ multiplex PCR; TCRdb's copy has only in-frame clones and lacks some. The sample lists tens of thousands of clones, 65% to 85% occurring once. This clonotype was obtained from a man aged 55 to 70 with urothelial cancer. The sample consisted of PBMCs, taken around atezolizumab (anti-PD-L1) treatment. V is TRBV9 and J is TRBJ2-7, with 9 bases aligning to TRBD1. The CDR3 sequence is CASSVYTGGNYEQYF. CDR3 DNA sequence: TGTGCCAGCAGCGTATACACAGGGGGCAACTACGAGCAGTACTTC.